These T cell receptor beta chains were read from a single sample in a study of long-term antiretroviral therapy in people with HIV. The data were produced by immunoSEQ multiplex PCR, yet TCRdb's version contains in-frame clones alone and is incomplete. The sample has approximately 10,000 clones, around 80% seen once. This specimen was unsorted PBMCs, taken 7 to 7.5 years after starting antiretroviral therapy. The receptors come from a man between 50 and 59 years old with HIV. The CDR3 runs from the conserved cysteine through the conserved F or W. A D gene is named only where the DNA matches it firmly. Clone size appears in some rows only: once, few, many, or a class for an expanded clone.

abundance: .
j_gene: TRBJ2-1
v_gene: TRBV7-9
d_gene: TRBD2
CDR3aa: CASSLGRDGGEQFF
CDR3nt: TGTGCCAGCAGCTTGGGGAGGGATGGGGGTGAGCAGTTCTTC

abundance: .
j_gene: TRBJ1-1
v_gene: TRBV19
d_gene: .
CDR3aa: CASSSGPEAFF
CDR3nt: TGTGCCAGTAGTTCCGGACCTGAAGCTTTCTTT

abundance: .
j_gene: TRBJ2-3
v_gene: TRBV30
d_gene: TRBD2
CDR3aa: CAWSEGTSGEVDTQYF
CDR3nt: TGTGCCTGGAGTGAAGGGACTAGCGGGGAAGTAGATACGCAGTATTTT

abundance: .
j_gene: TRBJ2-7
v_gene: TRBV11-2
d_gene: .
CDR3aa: CASSLEAGDYEQYF
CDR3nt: TGTGCCAGCAGCTTAGAAGCGGGCGACTACGAGCAGTACTTC

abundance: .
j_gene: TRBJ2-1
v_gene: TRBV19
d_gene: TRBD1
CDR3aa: CASSIQGVSEQFF
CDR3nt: TGTGCCAGTAGTATCCAGGGGGTCAGTGAGCAGTTCTTC

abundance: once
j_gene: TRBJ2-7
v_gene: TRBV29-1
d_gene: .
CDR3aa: CSVEERQSGFYEQYF
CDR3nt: TGCAGCGTTGAGGAAAGACAGAGCGGGTTTTACGAGCAGTACTTC

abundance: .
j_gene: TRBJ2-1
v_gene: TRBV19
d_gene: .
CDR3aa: CASDEGGYNEQFF
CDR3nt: TGTGCCAGTGACGAGGGGGGATACAATGAGCAGTTCTTC

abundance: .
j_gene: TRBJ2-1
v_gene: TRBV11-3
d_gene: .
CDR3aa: CASSLGGGAYNEQFF
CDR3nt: TGTGCCAGCAGCTTAGGAGGGGGGGCGTACAATGAGCAGTTCTTC

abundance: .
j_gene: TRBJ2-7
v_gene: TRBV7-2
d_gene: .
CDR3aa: CASSSSFQQYF
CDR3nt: TGTGCCAGCAGTTCCTCCTTCCAGCAGTACTTC

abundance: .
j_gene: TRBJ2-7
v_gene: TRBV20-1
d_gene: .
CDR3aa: CSARGSYEQYF
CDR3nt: TGCAGTGCTAGGGGCTCTTACGAGCAGTACTTC

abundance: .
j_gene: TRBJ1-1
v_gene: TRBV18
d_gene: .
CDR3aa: CASSPLERVEAFF
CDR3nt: TGTGCCAGCTCACCACTAGAAAGGGTTGAAGCTTTCTTT

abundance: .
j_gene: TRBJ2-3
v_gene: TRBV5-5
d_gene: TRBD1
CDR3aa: CASSLGTGGLGDTQYF
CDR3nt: TGTGCCAGCAGCTTAGGGACAGGGGGACTCGGAGATACGCAGTATTTT